This T cell receptor (beta chain) was identified during a study of tumor and adjacent non-tumor tissue in lung cancer. V gave up 7 bases and J gave up 5 bases; unmatched junction bases: 7. CDR3 size: 14 residues. CDR1 SGHDT and CDR2 YYEEEE come from the germline V gene. This clonotype was observed at least ten times. The library came from three nested PCR rounds adapted from ARM-PCR protocols. MiXCR was run by TCRdb on the multiplex PCR reads, yielding one entry per CDR3 protein. The top ten clones hold less than 40% of a sample with 98,000 or so distinct CDR3 sequences, less than 85% of them seen once. This sample's RNA came from whole unsorted tissue. More than 3 cm separated this lung sample from the edge of the tumor.

The sequenced sample was distant non-tumor lung tissue. This TCR derives from a man in his 60s with small cell lung cancer. The J gene is TRBJ2-3, the V gene TRBV5-6; TRBD1 matches at 10 bases. DNA for the CDR3: TGTGCCAGCGGATCCGGGACAGGGGAAGATACGCAGTATTTT. Encoded protein: CASGSGTGEDTQYF.